What follows describes a single T cell receptor (beta chain). This entry is derived from a study of shared clonotypes between healthy human individuals. The CDR3 runs 16 residues. V shed 5 bases and J 3 bases; nucleotides not matched to a gene: 6. The germline CDR1 and CDR2 sequences are KGHSH and LQKENI. Clones were read by immunoSEQ multiplex PCR, and TCRdb kept only the in-frame ones, dropping some. The table includes 2 million to 2.5 million clones, approximately 96% detected once. The sequencing sample was made of naive CD4+ T cells sorted from blood. Subset specified: CD45RA+ positively selected. This receptor was taken from a man younger than 35 in good health. The rearrangement uses TRBV18 and TRBJ1-4; 10 bases fit TRBD1. CDR3 residues: CASSWDRGESNEKLFF. The CDR3 bases are TGTGCCAGCTCATGGGACAGGGGAGAATCTAATGAAAAACTGTTTTTT. Looking up the rest from reference TRBV18 and TRBJ1-4 gives the full variable domain: NAGVMQNPRHLVRRRGQEARLRCSPMKGHSHVYWYRQLPEEGLKFMVYLQKENIIDESGMPKERFSAEFPKEGPSILRIQQVVRGDSAAYFCASSWDRGESNEKLFFGSGTQLSVL.